Below are 3 T cell receptor beta chains sequenced from a single sample in a study of siplizumab effects on memory and regulatory T cells. TCRdb's table, derived via immunoSEQ multiplex PCR, lists solely in-frame clones and lacks some. This sample has 12,000 or so clones, with almost 40% found just once. The antigens these receptors bind are not known. The authors kept the mixed lymphocyte reaction cells in coculture at 37°C for five to six days. Sample: CFSE-low (dividing) CD8+ T cells sorted from an allogeneic mixed lymphocyte reaction. The source is a human donor in good health; the cells came from an allogeneic mixed lymphocyte reaction.

This clone appeared a few times. The rearrangement links TRBV7-6 to TRBJ2-2, with D tentatively TRBD1 (6 bases). This CDR3 comprises 16 residues. V was clipped by 5 bases and J by 5 bases, with 18 bases between them. Germline CDR1 is SGHVS and CDR2 is FNYEAQ. The CDR3 sequence is CASSPARGIGTGELFF. CDR3 nucleotides: TGTGCCAGCAGCCCGGCCAGGGGAATTGGGACCGGGGAGCTGTTTTTT.

This clone is categorized as medium-sized. The chain employs TRBV5-1 and TRBJ1-2; D is unclear. Germline assignment: CDR1 SGHRS and CDR2 YFSETQ. V lost 2 bases and J lost 3, with 20 bases in between. This CDR3 spans 17 amino acids. The CDR3 reads CASSFEGSGGLDYGYTF. CDR3 in DNA: TGCGCCAGCAGCTTTGAAGGGTCTGGCGGGCTCGACTATGGCTACACCTTC.

This clone was seen only a few times. This chain connects TRBV7-6 to TRBJ1-1; D gene uncertain. The V end was cut by 1 base, the J end by 0 bases, with 9 bases between. Germline-derived CDR1 and CDR2 are SGHVS and FNYEAQ. This CDR3 comprises 15 residues. Here the CDR3 reads CASSLVADLNTEAFF. The CDR3 DNA follows: TGTGCCAGCAGCTTAGTCGCGGACTTGAACACTGAAGCTTTCTTT.